Described below is a single TCR beta chain sequence and its context. The data are from a study of blood T cells in healthy people across ages. Sample-barcoded 5' priming and a J-beta primer mix drove a second PCR of about 6 to 12 cycles. TCRdb ran MiXCR on the 5' RACE reads and lists one entry per CDR3 protein. The sample includes over a million distinct CDR3 sequences, approximately 38% of them seen just once. The germline V and J ends were trimmed by 5 bases and 9 bases, with 16 bases remaining between them. This CDR3 region has 13 residues. This chain links TRBV12-3 or TRBV12-4 with TRBJ1-1; D unresolved. This TCR derives from a woman between 18 and 30 years old in good health. The sample comprised blood. The CDR3 coding sequence is TGTGCCAGCAGTGTGCGTATGGGTCAGCAAGCTTTCTTT. Translated: CASSVRMGQQAFF.